The present T cell receptor beta chain was sequenced within a study of tumor-infiltrating lymphocytes in glioblastoma multiforme. Study-level findings and limits: The T cells in this sample were not sorted into functional subsets.

Deletions cut 6 bases from V and 9 bases from J, with 18 bases between. The CDR3 loop spans 14 amino acids. In germline, CDR1 is ENHRY, CDR2 SYGVKD. Three nested ARM-PCR rounds with V-beta and C-beta primers built TCRB libraries. Input was approximately 0.5 ug total RNA, reverse-transcribed with a C-beta primer. A single record per CDR3 protein comes from TCRdb applying MiXCR to the multiplex PCR reads. Of 9,000 to 10,000 distinct CDR3 sequences detected, roughly 66% appear once; the ten largest clones hold roughly 50%. Note on this clonotype: Its target is unknown.

Material: brain tumor tissue. The chain couples TRBV10-3 to TRBJ2-1; perhaps TRBD2 as D (6 bases). This TCR was sampled from a male donor with glioblastoma. The chain's CDR3 is CAIRLTSISREQFF. CDR3 coding DNA: TGTGCCATCAGGCTTACTAGCATTTCGCGTGAGCAGTTCTTC.